What follows are 5 T cell receptor beta chains derived from one specimen sequenced in a study of blood T cell repertoires in COVID-19. Using immunoSEQ multiplex PCR, the repertoire was profiled, and TCRdb retains in-frame clones only, with some absent. The table lists 150,000 to 200,000 clones, 65% to 90% of them singletons. Sequencing input: peripheral blood. These receptors all come from a man aged 50-59 years with active or convalescent COVID-19.

The J gene is TRBJ1-3, the V gene TRBV7-9, with TRBD1 matching 12 bases. Germline trimming cut 5 bases from V and 0 bases from J; bases unmatched to any gene: 2. This CDR3 has 16 amino acids. Germline CDR1 and CDR2: SEHNR and FQNEAQ (reference sequence). CDR3 coding DNA: TGTGCCAGCAGCAAGGGACAGGGGGCCTCTGGAAACACCATATATTTT. This codes for CASSKGQGASGNTIYF.

This chain connects TRBV5-1 to TRBJ1-3; 9 positions agree with TRBD1. There are 15 residues in the CDR3. Germline V gene data show CDR1 as SGHRS and CDR2 as YFSETQ. After removal of 4 bases from V and 4 bases from J, the junction contained 6 bases not matched to a gene. The CDR3 nucleotides are TGCGCCAGCAGCGGGAACAGGGGGCAAGGAAACACCATATATTTT. Translated: CASSGNRGQGNTIYF.

The CDR3 DNA sequence: TGTGCCAGCAGCTTAATCGGAGAGGGTGGCGTATTCTTC. It yields the protein CASSLIGEGGVFF. The rearrangement joins TRBV7-3 to TRBJ2-1; tentatively, D is TRBD2 (5 bases). This CDR3 is 13 amino acids long. Trimming stripped 1 base from V and 16 bases from J, with 17 bases between. The germline V gene encodes CDR1 SGHTA and CDR2 FQGTGA. Complete variable domain (other parts from reference TRBV7-3 and TRBJ2-1): GAGVSQTPSNKVTEKGKYVELRCDPISGHTALYWYRQSLGQGPEFLIYFQGTGAADDSGLPNDRFFAVRPEGSVSTLKIQRTERGDSAVYLCASSLIGEGGVFFGPGTRLTVL.

About this clone: A read error may account for a junction end that differs from germline. The chain employs TRBV13 and TRBJ2-3; 7 positions match TRBD1. CDR1 is PRHDT, CDR2 FYEKMQ, per germline (reference sequence). The CDR3 extends over 14 amino acids. The CDR3 loop is CASSLGTDSDTQYF. For the CDR3, the DNA is TGTGCCAGCAGCCTAGGGACAGACTCAGATACGCAGTATTTT. Full variable domain (missing parts from reference TRBV13 and TRBJ2-3): AAGVIQSPRHLIKEKRETATLKCYPIPRHDTVYWYQQGPGQDPQFLISFYEKMQSDKGSIPDRFSAQQFSDYHSELNMSSLELGDSALYFCASSLGTDSDTQYFGPGTRLTVL.

The chain recombines TRBV27 with TRBJ2-2; 7 nucleotides match TRBD1. Trimming at V came to 2 bases and at J to 7 bases, leaving 7 bases not matched to a gene. This CDR3 spans 15 amino acids. Per germline, CDR1 MNHEY and CDR2 SMNVEV (reference sequence). The CDR3 nucleotides are TGTGCCAGCAGTTTAAGGGGGCGCGAAGGCGGGGAGCTGTTTTTT. This encodes CASSLRGREGGELFF.